The 22 T cell receptor beta chains in this list originate from one sample, sequenced in a study of beta chain features in type 1 diabetes. The investigators reverse transcribed all of the isolated RNA, so they sequenced expressed TCRB transcripts. Sequencing was performed with immunoSEQ multiplex PCR; in TCRdb, only in-frame clones are kept and a portion is missing. Of roughly 250,000 clones listed, 68% were seen once; the top ten hold approximately 0.053%. The sequenced sample consisted of naive CD4+ T cells from blood. All receptors come from a man aged 25 to 40 in good health.

The CDR3 DNA is TGTGCCAGCAGTTCCCAGTGGGAGCAGTTCTTC. It translates to CASSSQWEQFF. The gene calls are TRBV6-6 and TRBJ2-1; the D is unclear. V lost 4 bases and J lost 10, with 8 bases in between. CDR1 is MNHNY and CDR2 is SVGAGI in the germline V gene (reference sequence). The CDR3 consists of 11 residues.

The rearrangement uses TRBV29-1 and TRBJ2-3, with 9 positions matching TRBD2. CDR1 and CDR2 (germline): SQVTM, ANQGSEA. Unmatched junction bases numbered 18, after V lost 7 bases and J lost 4 bases. This CDR3 has 17 residues. This CDR3 is CSARRRAGGHGPDTQYF. The CDR3 DNA is TGCAGCGCCCGCCGGAGGGCGGGAGGGCATGGTCCAGATACGCAGTATTTT.

J is TRBJ2-1 and V is TRBV2; D remains unclear. Trimming shortened V by 8 bases and J by 6 bases, and 11 bases separated the two germline ends. CDR3 length: 12 residues. The germline V gene encodes CDR1 SNHLY and CDR2 FYNNEI. CDR3 residues: CASAAGSNEQFF. CDR3 nucleotides: TGTGCCAGCGCCGCCGGTAGCAATGAGCAGTTCTTC. The full variable domain, in which reference TRBV2 and TRBJ2-1 provide the parts outside the CDR3, is EPEVTQTPSHQVTQMGQEVILRCVPISNHLYFYWYRQILGQKVEFLVSFYNNEISEKSEIFDDQFSVERPDGSNFTLKIRSTKLEDSAMYFCASAAGSNEQFFGPGTRLTVL.

The V and J genes are TRBV10-3 and TRBJ2-7; tentative D call: TRBD1 (5 bases). The CDR3 sequence is 14 residues long. Germline lookup yields CDR1 ENHRY and CDR2 SYGVKD. Between the trimmed V and J ends, which lost 5 bases and 3 bases, there was a span of 14 bases. The CDR3 DNA follows: TGTGCCATCAGTACCGGTCAGGGCTTCTACGAGCAGTACTTC. Translated, it gives CAISTGQGFYEQYF.

This clone was counted a few times. The chain employs TRBV30 and TRBJ1-1, with TRBD1 as a possible D gene (6 bases). The V end lost 1 base, the J end lost 3 bases, and 9 bases lay between the germline ends. Germline CDR1 is GTSNPN and CDR2 is SVGIG (reference sequence). The CDR3 spans 13 residues. CDR3 sequence (DNA): TGTGCCTGGAGTGGGCAGGGGCACACTGAAGCTTTCTTT. It yields the protein CAWSGQGHTEAFF.

This clone showed up just once. The chain couples TRBV30 to TRBJ2-2; D is unclear. The CDR3 has 15 residues. Between the trimmed V and J ends, which lost 2 bases and 2 bases, there was a span of 12 bases. Germline assignment: CDR1 GTSNPN and CDR2 SVGIG (reference sequence). The CDR3 spells CAWSLGAANTGELFF. CDR3 nucleotides: TGTGCCTGGAGTCTTGGAGCAGCTAACACCGGGGAGCTGTTTTTT. Full variable domain (remainder filled in from reference TRBV30 and TRBJ2-2): SQTIHQWPATLVQPVGSPLSLECTVEGTSNPNLYWYRQAAGRGLQLLFYSVGIGQISSEVPQNLSASRPQDRQFILSSKKLLLSDSGFYLCAWSLGAANTGELFFGEGSRLTVL.

This clone has just a few counts. The CDR3, as DNA: TGTGCCTGGAGTGTTAGCCCGCCTCCGGGTACGCAGTATTTT. Translating gives CAWSVSPPPGTQYF. The gene calls are TRBV30 and TRBJ2-3; D is unresolved. Germline-derived CDR1 and CDR2 are GTSNPN and SVGIG (reference sequence). V lost 0 bases, J lost 8 bases, and 15 bases lay in between. This CDR3 comprises 14 residues.

The chain recombines TRBV2 with TRBJ2-1; D is uncertain. CDR1 and CDR2 (germline): SNHLY, FYNNEI. The length of the CDR3 is 14 residues. V was cut by 1 base and J by 3 bases, with 7 bases left in between. CDR3 protein: CASSEGAVYNEQFF. As DNA, the CDR3 is TGTGCCAGCAGTGAAGGAGCAGTCTACAATGAGCAGTTCTTC.

The V gene is TRBV7-2, the J gene TRBJ2-1; D call uncertain. CDR3 size: 12 residues. Per germline, CDR1 SGHTA and CDR2 FQGNSA. The V gene lost 1 base and the J gene lost 12 bases, with 10 bases spanning the gap. The CDR3 loop reads CASSLEMGWQFF. As DNA, the CDR3 is TGTGCCAGCAGCTTAGAAATGGGGTGGCAGTTCTTC.

The chain joins TRBV5-4 to TRBJ2-1; 8 bases match TRBD2. The CDR3 covers 14 residues. CDR1 is SGHNT, CDR2 YYREEE, per germline (reference sequence). V lost 4 bases, J lost 8 bases, and 8 bases stayed unmatched. CDR3 residues: CASSPSGRFDEQFF. CDR3 nucleotides: TGTGCCAGCAGCCCGAGCGGGAGATTTGATGAGCAGTTCTTC.

For this clone: Within the sample, other DNA sequences also encode this same CDR3. The chain recombines TRBV7-2 with TRBJ2-5, with D perhaps matching TRBD2 (5 bases). Germline-derived CDR1 and CDR2 are SGHTA and FQGNSA. V was pared by 5 bases and J by 1 base, with 8 bases between. This CDR3 spans 13 amino acids. Here the CDR3 reads CASSLGLQETQYF. CDR3 sequence (DNA): TGTGCCAGCAGCCTCGGACTCCAAGAGACCCAGTACTTC.

The chain employs TRBV11-2 and TRBJ2-3; a possible D gene is TRBD1 (6 bases). CDR3 length: 15 residues. V was shortened by 5 bases and J by 2 bases, with 14 bases between the two germline ends. Germline V lookup: CDR1 SGHAT, CDR2 FQNNGV. DNA of the CDR3: TGTGCCAGCAGCACAATCAGGGGAAACACAGATACGCAGTATTTT. Amino acid sequence: CASSTIRGNTDTQYF.

The chain carries TRBV7-2 and TRBJ2-6; the D is unclear. Germline CDR1 and CDR2: SGHTA and FQGNSA. The CDR3 is 15 amino acids. The V end lost 2 bases, the J end lost 2 bases, and 7 bases lay between the germline ends. This CDR3 is CASSLKRPGANVLTF. DNA for the CDR3: TGTGCCAGCAGCTTAAAGAGGCCTGGGGCCAACGTCCTGACTTTC.

This chain links TRBV4-3 with TRBJ2-7; a weak D match, TRBD2 (6 bases). Per germline, CDR1 LGHNA and CDR2 YSLEER. CDR3 length: 16 amino acids. V shed 0 bases and J shed 2 bases, with 14 bases lying between them. CDR3 nucleotide sequence: TGCGCCAGCAGCCAAGATCGGAGTAGCGGCACCTACGAGCAGTACTTC. As protein: CASSQDRSSGTYEQYF.

The gene calls are TRBV23-1 and TRBJ2-3; D may be TRBD1 (6 bases). TRBV23-1 is marked as an open reading frame, function uncertain. V was cut by 4 bases and J by 6 bases, with 20 bases left in between. This CDR3 has 16 residues. CDR3 nucleotides: TGCGCCAGCAGTCGACCCAGGGGACCGGAGCATGATACGCAGTATTTT. Residues: CASSRPRGPEHDTQYF.

The chain uses TRBV27 and TRBJ1-1; D might be TRBD1 (5 bases). Germline CDR1 reads MNHEY; CDR2 reads SMNVEV (reference sequence). V was shortened by 3 bases and J by 2 bases, with 10 bases between the two germline ends. The CDR3 extends over 14 amino acids. The CDR3 DNA reads TGTGCCAGCAGTTTGGGGCGTCGAAACACTGAAGCTTTCTTT. This sequence encodes CASSLGRRNTEAFF.

V is TRBV27 and J is TRBJ2-1; 16 nucleotides align to TRBD2. Unmatched junction bases numbered 7, after V lost 5 bases and J lost 6 bases. The germline V gene has CDR1 MNHEY and CDR2 SMNVEV (reference sequence). The CDR3 sequence is 17 residues long. The CDR3 sequence is CASSPGTSGRAVNEQFF. The CDR3 bases are TGTGCCAGCAGTCCGGGGACTAGCGGGAGGGCCGTCAATGAGCAGTTCTTC.

This sequence joins TRBV2 and TRBJ2-6; D gene unclear. Germline CDR1 SNHLY, CDR2 FYNNEI. Deletions cut 4 bases from V and 3 bases from J, with 4 bases between. This CDR3 region has 13 residues. CDR3 region: CASSVFGANVLTF. The CDR3 DNA sequence: TGTGCCAGCAGTGTATTTGGGGCCAACGTCCTGACTTTC.

V is TRBV20-1 and J is TRBJ2-5, with no clear D. Trimming shortened V by 5 bases and J by 3 bases, and 4 bases separated the two germline ends. The CDR3 is made up of 10 amino acids. In germline, CDR1 is DFQATT, CDR2 SNEGSKA (reference sequence). The CDR3 loop is CSAGKETQYF. The CDR3 DNA sequence: TGCAGTGCTGGTAAAGAGACCCAGTACTTC.

The chain couples TRBV30 to TRBJ1-5, with 7 nucleotides matching TRBD1. Germline CDR1 is GTSNPN and CDR2 is SVGIG (reference sequence). This CDR3 has 14 residues. Trimming removed 3 bases from V and 4 bases from J; junction bases left unmatched: 6. This CDR3 reads CAWSQTGLNQPQHF. The DNA for the CDR3 is TGTGCCTGGAGCCAGACAGGGCTGAATCAGCCCCAGCATTTT.

The rearrangement uses TRBV29-1 and TRBJ2-1, with TRBD2 matching over 9 bases. V shed 1 base, J shed 8 bases, and the junction held 6 bases outside the gene matches. There are 14 residues in the CDR3. CDR1 is SQVTM, CDR2 ANQGSEA, per germline. This CDR3 reads CSVEGGRAVDEQFF. CDR3 sequence (DNA): TGCAGCGTTGAAGGCGGGAGGGCCGTCGATGAGCAGTTCTTC.

This chain connects TRBV15 to TRBJ2-7; possible D gene TRBD1, 6 bases. From germline, CDR1 is LNHNV and CDR2 YYDKDF (reference sequence). Between the trimmed V and J ends, which lost 4 bases and 2 bases, there was a span of 9 bases. The CDR3 length is 13 residues. The CDR3: CATSTRTAYEQYF. The CDR3 region has the DNA TGTGCCACCAGCACTAGGACAGCCTACGAGCAGTACTTC.